The sequence of this T cell receptor (beta chain) was determined in a study of beta chain features in type 1 diabetes. Broader study findings: The study found that naive, central memory and Treg TCRB repertoires appeared more similar in patients than in healthy donors. Any HLA type influence on TCRB rearrangement was left unresolved here. Shortening of TCRB CDR3s, moderate but significant, appeared in all four CD4+ subsets of Type 1 diabetes patients.

CD45RO/CCR7/CD25/CD127/CD95/CD27 sorting isolated CD4+ naive, central memory, regulatory and stem cell-like memory cells. Sorted populations all exceeded 95% purity. CDR1 SGHRS and CDR2 YFSETQ come from the germline V gene. V dropped 5 bases and J dropped 7; count of bases not matched to a gene: 5. The CDR3 spans 13 residues. This clone was seen a few times. Its antigen remains unknown. Sequenced material consisted of expressed TCRB transcripts (all of the isolated RNA was reverse transcribed). The method was immunoSEQ multiplex PCR; TCRdb's version includes in-frame clones alone and lacks a portion of them. The sample carries under 400,000 clones, roughly 12% recorded once.

The sample consisted of naive CD4+ T cells from blood. The chain joins TRBV5-1 to TRBJ2-4; TRBD1 agrees at 8 bases. The TCR sequence derives from a woman between 18 and 29 years old with type 1 diabetes. The CDR3 DNA is TGCGCCAGCAGACAGGGGGAGGCTAACATTCAGTACTTC. Its translation: CASRQGEANIQYF.